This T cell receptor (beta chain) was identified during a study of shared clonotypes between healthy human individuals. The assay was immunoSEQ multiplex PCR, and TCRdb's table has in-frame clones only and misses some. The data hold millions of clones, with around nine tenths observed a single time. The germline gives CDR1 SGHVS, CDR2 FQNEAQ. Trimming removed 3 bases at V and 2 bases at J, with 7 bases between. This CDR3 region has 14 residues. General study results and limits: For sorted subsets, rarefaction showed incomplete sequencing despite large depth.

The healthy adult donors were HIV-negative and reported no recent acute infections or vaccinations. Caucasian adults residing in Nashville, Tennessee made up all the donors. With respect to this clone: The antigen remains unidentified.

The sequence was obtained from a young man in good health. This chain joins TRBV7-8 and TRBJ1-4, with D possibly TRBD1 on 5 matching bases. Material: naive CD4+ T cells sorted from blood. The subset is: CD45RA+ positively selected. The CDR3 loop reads CASSFQGTNEKLFF. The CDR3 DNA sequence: TGTGCCAGCAGCTTCCAGGGCACTAATGAAAAACTGTTTTTT. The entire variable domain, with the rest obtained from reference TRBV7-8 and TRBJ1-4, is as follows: GAGVSQSPRYKVAKRGQDVALRCDPISGHVSLFWYQQALGQGPEFLTYFQNEAQLDKSGLPSDRFFAERPEGSVSTLKIQRTQQEDSAVYLCASSFQGTNEKLFFGSGTQLSVL.